The clone carrying this T cell receptor (beta chain) turned up a few times. These data belong to a study of blood T cell dynamics during melanoma immunotherapy. Study summary: Metastatic melanoma patients received first-line pembrolizumab or nivolumab plus ipilimumab.

Indicated time point: pre-treatment baseline. Patients had no prior systemic cancer treatment, immunosuppressants or other active cancers. V was cut by 3 bases and J by 3 bases, with 10 bases left in between. The germline gives CDR1 MDHEN, CDR2 SYDVKM. The CDR3 length is 14 residues. Clones were read by immunoSEQ multiplex PCR, and TCRdb kept only the in-frame ones, dropping some. The table records hundreds of clones, roughly 76% of them present only once. This TCR derives from a human donor with melanoma. This chain links TRBV28 with TRBJ2-3; D may be TRBD2 (5 bases). The source was central memory CD8+ T cells from blood, collected from a patient treated with checkpoint blockade. The CDR3 sequence is CASSFLSGTDTQYF. CDR3 DNA: TGTGCCAGCAGTTTTCTAAGCGGAACAGATACGCAGTATTTT.